This T cell receptor (beta chain) was found in a study of blood T cells in healthy people across ages. Sample-barcoded 5' priming and a J-beta primer mix drove a second PCR of about 7 to 12 cycles. A template-switch adaptor containing 12 random nucleotides labeled each cDNA molecule. TCRdb independently ran MiXCR on the 5' RACE reads; one entry per CDR3 protein. The sample shows nearly 800,000 distinct CDR3 sequences, around three fifths of them seen only once. V was clipped by 6 bases and J by 3 bases; unmatched bases: 11. The germline V gene has CDR1 DFQATT and CDR2 SNEGSKA (reference sequence). This CDR3 has 15 amino acids. Aged roughly 6 to 90, donors were systemically healthy Caucasians from Russia.

Sample: blood. This chain uses TRBV20-1 with TRBJ2-3, with TRBD2 matching over 8 bases. This sequence originates from a man aged 40-49 years in good health. The CDR3 protein is CSALLTGRGTDTQYF. CDR3 DNA: TGCAGTGCCCTATTGACCGGGAGGGGGACAGATACGCAGTATTTT.